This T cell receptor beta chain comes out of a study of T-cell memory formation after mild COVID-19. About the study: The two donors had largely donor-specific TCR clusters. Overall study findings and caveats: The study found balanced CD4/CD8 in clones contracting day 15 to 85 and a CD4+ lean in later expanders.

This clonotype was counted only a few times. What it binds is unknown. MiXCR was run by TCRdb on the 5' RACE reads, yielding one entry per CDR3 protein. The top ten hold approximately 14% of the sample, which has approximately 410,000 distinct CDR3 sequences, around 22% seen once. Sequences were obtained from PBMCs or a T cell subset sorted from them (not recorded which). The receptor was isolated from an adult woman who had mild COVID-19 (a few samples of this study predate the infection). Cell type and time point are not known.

The DNA of the CDR3 is TGTGCCAGCTTACCTAAGGCCAGGCTGAACACCGGGGAGCTGTTTTTT. It translates to CASLPKARLNTGELFF. V is TRBV18 and J is TRBJ2-2, with D unresolved. Germline assignment: CDR1 KGHSH and CDR2 LQKENI. V lost 7 bases to trimming and J lost 1 base, with 16 bases between them. The CDR3 covers 16 residues. Complete variable domain (other parts from reference TRBV18 and TRBJ2-2): NAGVMQNPRHLVRRRGQEARLRCSPMKGHSHVYWYRQLPEEGLKFMVYLQKENIIDESGMPKERFSAEFPKEGPSILRIQQVVRGDSAAYFCASLPKARLNTGELFFGEGSRLTVL.